The entry that follows covers one T cell receptor (beta chain) sequence. Its antigen remains unidentified. This sample was included in a study of cytomegalovirus exposure and HLA in healthy donors. Findings and caveats of the study: Data from an earlier analysis indicated that most TCR beta V segments were productive either about 87% or about 30% of the time. The study assumed roughly uniform donor sequencing depth for presence/absence analyses. Donor immune exposure was known only as CMV serostatus. Apparent HLA restriction characterized most CMV-associated TCR beta chains in a later analysis.

The PCR was carried out with 60 Vbeta primers and 13 Jbeta primers. Clones were sequenced by immunoSEQ multiplex PCR, and TCRdb holds only the in-frame ones, with some missing. This sample has fewer than 200,000 clones; approximately 71% occur once, and the top ten carry approximately 1.5%. The clonotype originates from a man aged 50 to 59 in good health and CMV-seronegative. Sequencing input: PBMCs.

The CDR3 loop is CASSQENAGAYEQYF. In nucleotides, the CDR3 is TGCGCCAGCAGCCAAGAGAACGCAGGGGCCTACGAGCAGTACTTC. The V call is TRBV4-3, the J call TRBJ2-7, with a possible D match to TRBD1 (6 bases). Germline V gene sequence: CDR1 LGHNA, CDR2 YSLEER. The CDR3 has 15 amino acids. The V end lost 0 bases, the J end lost 2 bases, and 11 bases lay between the germline ends.